These T cell receptor beta chains were read from a single sample in a study of T cells expressing NK-cell markers. TCRdb reprocessed the 5' RACE reads; each CDR3 protein has one entry and no DNA is given. The repertoire table contains roughly 390,000 distinct CDR3 sequences. The sample comprised blood T cells: a sorted CD56 or NKG2C T cell subset, CD4+ or CD8+ T cells, or bulk PBMC T cells (not recorded which). These receptors were collected from a woman aged 50 to 60 in good health. Both conserved end residues are part of each CDR3. The order of the fields is J gene, V gene, CDR3 protein.

>TRBJ1-6|TRBV20-1
CSAMDGVYSNSPLHF
>TRBJ2-1|TRBV30
CAWSDGTSGRNEQFF
>TRBJ1-1|TRBV18
CASSPSGGEAFF
>TRBJ2-7|TRBV5-1
CASSISTGNSYEQYF
>TRBJ2-7|TRBV10-2
CASSELAGGNEQYF
>TRBJ1-4|TRBV19
CASSIMAPGGEKLFF
>TRBJ1-2|TRBV27
CASSSRVGGGYTF
>TRBJ1-1|TRBV28
CASQRANTEAFF
>TRBJ2-2|TRBV29-1
CSAQPGVLPPGELFF
>TRBJ1-1|TRBV10-2
CASSEGSTGLNMNTEAFF
>TRBJ2-2|TRBV5-5
CASSLTVFSSNTGELFF
>TRBJ2-4|TRBV3-1
CASSQRGQINIQYF
>TRBJ2-5|TRBV7-3
CASSLTSGSPGGQYF
>TRBJ2-3|TRBV20-1
CSARDWGASGEADTQYF
>TRBJ2-1|TRBV29-1
CSVEGLAASNEQFF
>TRBJ2-3|TRBV7-2
CASSLARIGRAPDTQYF
>TRBJ2-3|TRBV20-1
CSARDRRTSGITDTQYF
>TRBJ2-6|TRBV2
CASTPLGAGANVLTF
>TRBJ2-3|TRBV20-1
CSARDRARGTSTDTQYF
>TRBJ1-5|TRBV27
CASGARDGTNQPQHF
>TRBJ2-2|TRBV10-2
CASSEPLRLETGELFF
>TRBJ2-7|TRBV20-1
CSARDWGGPASYEQYF
>TRBJ1-5|TRBV19
CASRTGQGLFQPQHF
>TRBJ2-2|TRBV3-1
CASSQVGTGELFF
>TRBJ2-1|TRBV18
CASSPPIGSHEQFF
>TRBJ2-1|TRBV28
CASSGLWGADSYNEQFF
>TRBJ2-2|TRBV12-3/TRBV12-4
CASSLGSIRNTGELFF
>TRBJ2-1|TRBV24-1
CATSDGPGKKVVSSYNEQFF
>TRBJ2-1|TRBV2
CASRELAGGVNNEQFF
>TRBJ2-2|TRBV24-1
CATSDRRQGPTGELFF
>TRBJ2-1|TRBV7-6
CASSLEAGGLVYNEQFF
>TRBJ1-1|TRBV28
CASSPIQGILNTEAFF
>TRBJ2-3|TRBV10-3
CAISESLGPRTDTQYF
>TRBJ2-1|TRBV20-1
CSARVPDRRNNEQFF
>TRBJ2-7|TRBV6-5
CASSWGIVAGAPYEQYF
>TRBJ1-5|TRBV27
CASSSIHGNQPQHF
>TRBJ2-1|TRBV15
CATSTQREGRNEQFF
>TRBJ2-4|TRBV5-1
CASSLGGAATKNIQYF
>TRBJ2-1|TRBV5-1
CASSPSPAGGPLGEQFF
>TRBJ2-2|TRBV30
CAWSVLGLTTGELFF
>TRBJ2-5|TRBV29-1
CSVAAASQGTQYF
>TRBJ2-1|TRBV5-1
CASSLEAGSSEQFF
>TRBJ2-1|TRBV7-9
CASSQTSGSKYEQFF
>TRBJ2-1|TRBV3-1
CASSVKGYNEQFF
>TRBJ2-1|TRBV7-6
CASSYLTGLAGVVEQFF
>TRBJ1-1|TRBV5-1
CASSLEAGDAEAFF
>TRBJ2-2|TRBV9
CASSPTNSGELFF
>TRBJ2-4|TRBV15
CATSRDLLGNIQYF
>TRBJ2-3|TRBV24-1
CATSDLAGTSTDTQYF
>TRBJ2-6|TRBV29-1
CSVGGDSDSGANVLTF
>TRBJ2-3|TRBV6-1
CASSVPPGATTDTQYF
>TRBJ2-1|TRBV12-3/TRBV12-4
CASQKGFSYNEQFF
>TRBJ2-1|TRBV20-1
CSARGSGASANNEQFF
>TRBJ2-2|TRBV21-1
CASSKPRTGRIGELFF
>TRBJ2-7|TRBV5-1
CASSLRTFSNDEQYF
>TRBJ1-1|TRBV7-2
CASIPGRRTEAFF
>TRBJ2-1|TRBV4-2
CASSLAGGPRNEQFF
>TRBJ2-2|TRBV21-1
CASSLRTSGSNTGELFF
>TRBJ1-1|TRBV2
CASTPQGSEAFF
>TRBJ2-6|TRBV5-1
CASSLVRSLGGANVLTF